One T cell receptor (beta chain) is described in this entry. The V gene's germline CDR1 is SGHDT and CDR2 YYEEEE. The V end lost 0 bases, the J end lost 0 bases, and 4 bases lay between the germline ends. The CDR3 length is 13 residues. The sample originates from a study of T cell responses to AZD1222 COVID-19 vaccine. Profiled with immunoSEQ multiplex PCR; TCRdb holds only in-frame clones, not every one. The table lists approximately 91,000 clones, about 88% of them singletons. The TCR was taken from an adult in good health. The chain carries TRBV5-6 and TRBJ2-7, with unresolved D. The material was peripheral blood, obtained on day 0 of AZD1222 vaccination. The CDR3 reads CASSLAHSYEQYF. The CDR3 DNA is TGTGCCAGCAGCTTGGCACACTCCTACGAGCAGTACTTC.